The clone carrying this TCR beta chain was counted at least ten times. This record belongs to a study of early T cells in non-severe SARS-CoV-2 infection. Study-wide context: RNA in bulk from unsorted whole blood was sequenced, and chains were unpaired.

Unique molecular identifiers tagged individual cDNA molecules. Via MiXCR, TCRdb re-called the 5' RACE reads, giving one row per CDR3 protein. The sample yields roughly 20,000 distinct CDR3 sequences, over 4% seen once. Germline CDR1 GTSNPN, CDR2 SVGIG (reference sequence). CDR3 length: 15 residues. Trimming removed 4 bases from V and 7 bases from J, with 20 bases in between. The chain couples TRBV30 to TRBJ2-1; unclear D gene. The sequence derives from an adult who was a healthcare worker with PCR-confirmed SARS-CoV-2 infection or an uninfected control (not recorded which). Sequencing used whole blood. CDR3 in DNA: TGTGCCTGGACTACGCTATTCGGACCCCAAAATGAGCAGTTCTTC. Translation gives CAWTTLFGPQNEQFF.